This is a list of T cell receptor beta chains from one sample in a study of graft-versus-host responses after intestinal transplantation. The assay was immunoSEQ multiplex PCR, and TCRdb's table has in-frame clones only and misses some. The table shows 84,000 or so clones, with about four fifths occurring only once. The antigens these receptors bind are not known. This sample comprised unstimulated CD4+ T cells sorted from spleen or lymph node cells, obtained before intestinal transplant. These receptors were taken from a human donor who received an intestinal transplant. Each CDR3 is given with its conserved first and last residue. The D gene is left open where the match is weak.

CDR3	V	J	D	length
CSPKPYEQYF	TRBV20-1	TRBJ2-7	-	10
CASSLDQGVSNQPQHF	TRBV7-8	TRBJ1-5	TRBD1	16
CASRGRDSGHYGYTF	TRBV6-5	TRBJ1-2	TRBD1	15
CASSPQGDYGYTF	TRBV18	TRBJ1-2	TRBD1	13
CASSSRQGEQPQHF	TRBV19	TRBJ1-5	TRBD1	14
CASSEGGGKHNYGYTF	TRBV28	TRBJ1-2	-	16
CASSDGGEQFF	TRBV2	TRBJ2-1	-	11
CASSGVQGQGGEQYF	TRBV5-1	TRBJ2-7	TRBD1	15
CASSLRTHQPQHF	TRBV7-2	TRBJ1-5	-	13
CASSQEIAGETDTQYF	TRBV4-2	TRBJ2-3	TRBD2	16
CASSESGGNTIYF	TRBV6-1	TRBJ1-3	-	13
CARRGQGDSPLHF	TRBV30	TRBJ1-6	TRBD1	13
CASSLGPGTGASNQPQHF	TRBV7-2	TRBJ1-5	TRBD1	18
CSVLLGVQGKANTEAFF	TRBV29-1	TRBJ1-1	TRBD1	17
CASRGTVSNQPQHF	TRBV2	TRBJ1-5	-	14
CASSIPGGKINSPLHF	TRBV19	TRBJ1-6	TRBD1	16
CASKLAGGRETQYF	TRBV5-1	TRBJ2-5	TRBD2	14
CASSLSPMGLSGANVLTF	TRBV27	TRBJ2-6	-	18
CASRGRGGETQYF	TRBV7-6	TRBJ2-5	-	13
CASTESAGLAKNIQYF	TRBV28	TRBJ2-4	-	16
CASNLSRRDTQYF	TRBV28	TRBJ2-3	-	13
CASTNGGTSTDTQYF	TRBV6-1	TRBJ2-3	TRBD2	15
CASMERDSSYNEQFF	TRBV28	TRBJ2-1	TRBD1	15
CASSEARGWDEKLFF	TRBV25-1	TRBJ1-4	-	15
CASSVTGSGELFF	TRBV7-3	TRBJ2-2	-	13
CASSPQGGAYEQYF	TRBV5-4	TRBJ2-7	-	14
CASSAGTGGFSATEAFF	TRBV25-1	TRBJ1-1	TRBD1	17
CASSSRQGSSTDTQYF	TRBV5-4	TRBJ2-3	-	16
CASSRGQGSEQYF	TRBV7-6	TRBJ2-7	TRBD1	13
CASKQGAYGYTF	TRBV6-5	TRBJ1-2	TRBD1	12
CASSSSGTGNVLTF	TRBV5-4	TRBJ2-6	TRBD1	14
CASSEISAGLQEQFF	TRBV6-1	TRBJ2-1	TRBD2	15
CASSFLNGAVVEQYF	TRBV28	TRBJ2-7	-	15
CASSDYSFHYEQYF	TRBV28	TRBJ2-7	-	14
CASSQDRGGYEQYF	TRBV4-2	TRBJ2-7	TRBD2	14
CASSYSGGARTEAFF	TRBV6-5	TRBJ1-1	-	15
CAIRQGGTEAFF	TRBV10-3	TRBJ1-1	TRBD1	12